What follows is one T cell receptor beta chain and its context. Its antigen has not been determined. No much larger clonotype is one base removed from it; base qualities were not supplied. The data stem from a study of T cell responses to AZD1222 COVID-19 vaccine (dated by TCRdb to the early 2020s). Turning to the overall study: AZD1222 recipients whose second dose came at about 4 weeks and those whose second dose came at about 12 weeks were combined into one group, since spike-specific TCR depth and breadth did not differ between the two schedules. TCR sequencing was performed for approximately 240 trial participants, of whom roughly 200 were given two doses of AZD1222 and around 25 were given two doses of MenACWY control vaccine. Trial participants were enrolled into age subgroups of 18-55, 56-69 and 70-plus years, which contained around 150, 29 and 61 TCR-sequenced participants, respectively.

The CDR3 regions of human TCRbeta chains were subjected to immunosequencing. From the authors' description of their analysis: Repertoire TCRs were matched against a reference library of SARS-CoV-2-specific TCRs generated with the MIRA antigen-specificity platform. Breadth was defined as the fraction of unique TCRs that were SARS-CoV-2-associated, and depth was defined as the fraction of total T cells that were SARS-CoV-2-associated. Using the MIRA data, every spike-specific TCR was mapped to the spike region that the TCR reacted to and assigned to either a CD4 or a CD8 class. Log10-transformed breadth and depth values were compared by one-way ANOVA with Sidak's multiple comparisons tests. Sourced from immuneACCESS, this table was stored by TCRdb with only in-frame sequences that have V and J called. A share of the clones is absent; for the studies checked, an unresolved V gene accounts for under half, and the remainder has no known explanation. That table furnishes V, J and clone size, whereas the DNA furnished D and trimming. The sample table shows approximately 92,000 clones, and 86% are seen once. Around 9.6% of the sample lies in the top ten.

Paper-wide results and their limitations: Most participants were white British and females outnumbered males, and the authors suggested that clonal diversity may have been underestimated. Conclusions about previously exposed vaccinees were limited because only six AZD1222 recipients were SARS-CoV-2 seropositive at baseline. Vaccine-associated CD4 TCRs spanned the whole spike protein, with dominant responses in regions 160-218 and 743-854. After two AZD1222 doses, both the breadth and the depth of spike-specific TCRs were significantly higher than at day 0 and than in MenACWY recipients. Nearly half of unique spike-specific TCRs reportedly recognized epitopes outside regions mutated in the B.1.351 and B.1.1.7 variants. The 56-69-year group was small, and its depth increase did not reach significance, likely because of low power. Because no day 14 peak-response samples were available, repertoires were characterized only after the peak T cell response.

What this sample's time point label stands for: baseline before first vaccination. Samples from vaccinated people were obtained from the UK trials COV001 and COV002, which included a single-blind randomized controlled phase 2/3 trial of AZD1222 (ChAdOx1 nCoV-19) in healthy adults. For TCRbeta chain sequencing, PBMC samples were collected from trial participants at day 0 and at day 28 after the second dose. This clonotype was obtained from an adult in good health. The sample consisted of peripheral blood, taken on day 0 of AZD1222 vaccination.

The CDR3 in this case is CASSIQVRASDTQYF. In nucleotide form, the sequence is TGTGCCAGTAGTATTCAGGTCAGGGCATCAGATACGCAGTATTTT. The sequence links TRBV19 to TRBJ2-3, with a weak D call of TRBD1 (5 bases match). The CDR3 numbers 15 residues from cysteine through phenylalanine. The kept DNA is CDR3 alone, 45 bases in frame from the first base. V loses 3 bases of germline sequence and J loses 4 bases, and the interval between the two ends is 14 bases. Based on the germline V gene (reference sequence), the CDR1 and CDR2 sequences are LNHDA and SQIVND.